Presented here are 14 T cell receptor beta chains from one specimen sequenced in a study of blood T cell repertoires in COVID-19. TCRdb's table, derived via immunoSEQ multiplex PCR, lists solely in-frame clones and lacks some. The sample carries some 14,000 clones, around 83% recorded once. Sequencing was carried out using peripheral blood. These receptor sequences come from a woman aged 45-65 years with active or convalescent COVID-19.

The chain employs TRBV3-1 (or the pseudogene TRBV3-2) and TRBJ1-2; 10 positions agree with TRBD1. CDR3 length: 15 residues. Trimming at V came to 6 bases and at J to 7 bases, leaving 11 bases not matched to a gene. Germline loops: CDR1 LGHDT, CDR2 YNNKEL (reference sequence). CDR3 residues: CASRPPGQGMSGYTF. CDR3 DNA: TGTGCCAGCAGGCCACCGGGACAGGGGATGAGTGGCTACACCTTC.

This chain uses TRBV29-1 with TRBJ1-1; 8 positions agree with TRBD1. There are 15 residues in the CDR3. Germline lookup yields CDR1 SQVTM and CDR2 ANQGSEA. Trimming at V came to 5 bases and at J to 3 bases, leaving 11 bases not matched to a gene. The CDR3 reads CSVLLYGQGHTEAFF. The CDR3 DNA is TGCAGCGTTCTCCTATACGGACAGGGCCACACTGAAGCTTTCTTT.

This clone occurred once. The rearrangement links TRBV19 to TRBJ2-5, with a weak D call TRBD2 (5 bases). V was cut by 3 bases and J by 2 bases, with 13 bases left in between. There are 15 residues in the CDR3. Germline CDR1 and CDR2: LNHDA and SQIVND (reference sequence). The CDR3 coding sequence is TGTGCCAGTAGTATTCCAGTTCGGGGTCAAGAGACCCAGTACTTC. It encodes CASSIPVRGQETQYF.

The chain uses TRBV28 and TRBJ2-2; D is unresolved. The germline V gene encodes CDR1 MDHEN and CDR2 SYDVKM. This CDR3 comprises 15 residues. The V end was cut by 6 bases, the J end by 0 bases, with 11 bases between. The CDR3 coding sequence is TGTGCCAGCAGAGTAGTCACCGCGAACACCGGGGAGCTGTTTTTT. Protein product: CASRVVTANTGELFF.

Only a few counts were recorded for this clone. The rearrangement links TRBV3-1 (or the pseudogene TRBV3-2) to TRBJ1-2; D is uncertain. V lost 0 bases and J lost 7, with 3 bases in between. CDR3 length: 11 residues. Germline V gene data show CDR1 as LGHDT and CDR2 as YNNKEL (reference sequence). The DNA for the CDR3 is TGTGCCAGCAGCCAAGAGGCTGGCTACACCTTC. Its translation is CASSQEAGYTF.

The gene calls are TRBV7-8 and TRBJ1-1; the match to TRBD1 covers 8 bases. This CDR3 has 12 amino acids. Germline V lookup: CDR1 SGHVS, CDR2 FQNEAQ. V was clipped by 1 base and J by 11 bases; unmatched bases: 3. CDR3 sequence reads: CASSLGDRFAFF. CDR3 nucleotide sequence: TGTGCCAGCAGCTTAGGGGACAGGTTTGCTTTCTTT.

The V gene is TRBV7-9, the J gene TRBJ2-1; 8 nucleotides match TRBD2. CDR1 is SEHNR and CDR2 is FQNEAQ in the germline V gene (reference sequence). CDR3 length: 16 amino acids. J gave up 0 bases and V 5 bases, and 6 bases lay outside the gene matches. For the CDR3, the DNA is TGTGCCAGCAGCCCACGACTAGCGAGCTCCTACAATGAGCAGTTCTTC. This codes for CASSPRLASSYNEQFF.

V is TRBV5-8 and J is TRBJ2-3, with 7 bases identical to TRBD2. The J segment lost 5 bases and the V segment lost 2 bases, leaving 5 bases of the junction unmatched. There are 14 residues in the CDR3. The germline V gene encodes CDR1 SGHTS and CDR2 YDEGEE. The chain's CDR3 is CASSLGLEEDTQYF. The CDR3 bases are TGTGCCAGCAGCTTAGGACTAGAAGAAGATACGCAGTATTTT.

The chain joins TRBV30 to TRBJ1-4; D unclear. This CDR3 is 12 amino acids long. V lost 0 bases, J lost 7 bases, and 6 bases lay in between. The V gene's germline CDR1 is GTSNPN and CDR2 SVGIG (reference sequence). The CDR3 loop reads CAWSVNGEKLFF. Written as DNA, the CDR3 is TGTGCCTGGAGTGTAAACGGTGAAAAACTGTTTTTT.

This clone was seen a handful of times. The chain recombines TRBV27 with TRBJ1-6; D remains ambiguous. The CDR3 spans 12 residues. CDR1 and CDR2 from the germline V gene are MNHEY and SMNVEV (reference sequence). Deletions cut 3 bases from V and 7 bases from J, with 4 bases between. The CDR3 loop is CASSFENSPLHF. DNA for the CDR3: TGTGCCAGCAGTTTTGAGAATTCACCCCTCCACTTT.

This chain links TRBV7-9 with TRBJ2-3; D not certain. Germline lookup yields CDR1 SEHNR and CDR2 FQNEAQ (reference sequence). CDR3 size: 14 residues. V lost 1 base, J lost 5 bases, and 10 bases lay in between. Here the CDR3 DNA reads TGTGCCAGCAGCTTAGACGAAAGCCTAGATACGCAGTATTTT. It translates to CASSLDESLDTQYF.

The chain has TRBV10-3 and TRBJ1-1; the D gene is possibly TRBD1 (6 bases). The germline V and J ends were trimmed by 4 bases and 1 base, with 10 bases remaining between them. Germline CDR1 is ENHRY and CDR2 is SYGVKD. The CDR3 totals 14 residues. The CDR3 sequence: CAISATGPNTEAFF. CDR3 coding DNA: TGTGCCATCAGTGCTACAGGGCCGAACACTGAAGCTTTCTTT.

The chain employs TRBV6-5 and TRBJ1-4; no clear D. Germline CDR1 reads MNHEY; CDR2 reads SVGAGI. The CDR3 is 13 amino acids. The V end was cut by 5 bases, the J end by 4 bases, with 8 bases between. The CDR3 DNA reads TGTGCCAGCAGTACGGTCCTTAATGAAAAACTGTTTTTT. It specifies CASSTVLNEKLFF.

The chain employs TRBV19 and TRBJ2-5; the match to TRBD2 covers 13 bases. This CDR3 is 16 amino acids long. V was clipped by 6 bases and J by 1 base; unmatched bases: 5. Germline CDR1 is LNHDA and CDR2 is SQIVND (reference sequence). The CDR3 loop is CASRTSGGTSQETQYF. The CDR3 DNA sequence: TGTGCCAGTAGGACTAGCGGGGGGACCTCCCAAGAGACCCAGTACTTC.